The next 26 T cell receptor beta chains were all read from a single sample in a study of blood T cell repertoires in COVID-19. Clones were read by immunoSEQ multiplex PCR, and TCRdb kept only the in-frame ones, dropping some. This sample has about 170,000 clones, with under 90% found just once. The sample was peripheral blood. These receptors were taken from a woman older than 75 with acute or convalescent COVID-19.

V usage is TRBV18 and J usage is TRBJ1-1; 12 positions agree with TRBD1. Germline assignment: CDR1 KGHSH and CDR2 LQKENI. This CDR3 is 16 amino acids long. Trimming took 0 bases from V and 5 from J; bases not matched to a gene: 4. CDR3 region: CASSPPGTGGSTEAFF. For the CDR3, the DNA is TGTGCCAGCTCACCACCCGGGACAGGGGGCAGTACTGAAGCTTTCTTT. Full variable domain (missing parts from reference TRBV18 and TRBJ1-1): NAGVMQNPRHLVRRRGQEARLRCSPMKGHSHVYWYRQLPEEGLKFMVYLQKENIIDESGMPKERFSAEFPKEGPSILRIQQVVRGDSAAYFCASSPPGTGGSTEAFFGQGTRLTVV.

This clone was counted a single time. The chain couples TRBV7-2 to TRBJ1-1; 9 bases fit TRBD1. Trimming at V came to 5 bases and at J to 6 bases, leaving 4 bases not matched to a gene. This CDR3 comprises 13 residues. In germline, CDR1 is SGHTA, CDR2 FQGNSA. CDR3 DNA sequence: TGTGCCAGCAGCAGGGACAGGGTCCCTGAAGCTTTCTTT. Protein product: CASSRDRVPEAFF.

This clone has only one observation. V is TRBV29-1 and J is TRBJ1-2; TRBD1 is a possible D gene (5 bases). Trimming pared 6 bases from V and 6 bases from J, leaving 17 bases between. This CDR3 region has 13 residues. Germline V gives CDR1 SQVTM, CDR2 ANQGSEA. The CDR3 reads CSVTAGGYHGYTF. The CDR3 DNA follows: TGCAGCGTAACTGCGGGGGGTTATCATGGCTACACCTTC.

This rearrangement joins TRBV5-4 to TRBJ2-7, with 12 bases matching TRBD2. Germline values: CDR1 SGHNT, CDR2 YYREEE (reference sequence). V dropped 4 bases and J dropped 0; count of bases not matched to a gene: 8. The CDR3 spans 17 residues. CDR3 sequence reads: CASSRTGLAGISYEQYF. The CDR3 DNA reads as TGTGCCAGCAGCCGTACCGGACTAGCGGGGATCTCCTACGAGCAGTACTTC.

The chain couples TRBV6-5 to TRBJ2-5; tentatively, D is TRBD1 (5 bases). Trimming cost V 3 bases and J 5 bases, with 16 bases left between them. Germline V CDR1 and CDR2: MNHEY, SVGAGI. The CDR3 is 15 residues long. The CDR3, as DNA: TGTGCCAGCAGTTATATTGGGGCCCGGTGGGAGACCCAGTACTTC. The encoded protein is CASSYIGARWETQYF.

The V call is TRBV5-5, the J call TRBJ1-3, with D perhaps TRBD1 (5 bases). V was trimmed by 4 bases and J by 0 bases, leaving 11 bases between them. This CDR3 is built from 15 residues. The germline V gene encodes CDR1 SGHKS and CDR2 YYEKEE (reference sequence). CDR3 in amino acids: CASSGHQDSGNTIYF. The DNA of the CDR3 is TGTGCCAGCAGCGGACACCAGGACTCTGGAAACACCATATATTTT.

On this clone: This same CDR3 is encoded by further DNA sequences in the sample. This chain uses TRBV9 with TRBJ1-1; 8 bases align to TRBD1. Germline V gene sequence: CDR1 SGDLS, CDR2 YYNGEE. The junction had 2 bases not matched to a gene; V was cut back by 2 bases and J by 5 bases. The CDR3 is 13 amino acids. The DNA for the CDR3 is TGTGCCAGCAGCGTGACAGGGGAGACTGAAGCTTTCTTT. Translation: CASSVTGETEAFF.

This rearrangement joins TRBV27 to TRBJ2-3; TRBD2 is a possible D gene (6 bases). Trimming removed 2 bases from V and 5 bases from J, with 14 bases in between. Germline V CDR1 and CDR2: MNHEY, SMNVEV (reference sequence). The CDR3 runs to 15 residues. In nucleotides, the CDR3 is TGTGCCAGCAGTTTAGCGGGGAGCTTACTAGATACGCAGTATTTT. This translates into CASSLAGSLLDTQYF.

The rearrangement links TRBV11-1 to TRBJ2-2; tentatively, D is TRBD1 (6 bases). The CDR3 runs to 15 residues. Germline V gives CDR1 SGHAT, CDR2 FQDESV (reference sequence). Trimming removed 5 bases at V and 3 bases at J, with 13 bases between. CDR3 coding DNA: TGTGCCAGCAGCATCACTACAGGGTACACCGGGGAGCTGTTTTTT. It encodes CASSITTGYTGELFF.

This chain connects TRBV25-1 to TRBJ1-2, with 7 bases that match TRBD1. CDR1 is MGHDK, CDR2 SYGVNS, per germline. Trimming took 0 bases from V and 8 from J; bases not matched to a gene: 6. CDR3 size: 14 residues. The CDR3 DNA reads TGTGCCAGCAGTGAATACGGACAGGTCGGCGGCTACACCTTC. This gives the protein CASSEYGQVGGYTF.

This clone was observed once. This rearrangement joins TRBV19 to TRBJ1-5; possible D gene TRBD1, 6 bases. V gave up 7 bases and J gave up 3 bases, with 10 bases separating them. Germline CDR1 and CDR2: LNHDA and SQIVND (reference sequence). The CDR3 runs 13 residues. The CDR3 DNA reads TGTGCCAGTAATGGGGGCCACAATCAGCCCCAGCATTTT. Protein product: CASNGGHNQPQHF.

This clone has just one count. This chain connects TRBV7-2 to TRBJ2-3; 8 bases line up with TRBD2. Trimming removed 5 bases from V and 8 bases from J; junction bases left unmatched: 18. The CDR3 covers 17 residues. Germline V CDR1 and CDR2: SGHTA, FQGNSA. The CDR3 sequence is CASSVAPSLAGEATQYF. CDR3 nucleotides: TGTGCCAGCAGCGTCGCCCCTTCTCTAGCGGGTGAAGCTACGCAGTATTTT.

V usage is TRBV29-1 and J usage is TRBJ1-4; D may be TRBD1 (6 bases). This CDR3 has 14 amino acids. Germline V gene sequence: CDR1 SQVTM, CDR2 ANQGSEA. V lost 4 bases and J lost 5, with 14 bases in between. The CDR3 DNA reads as TGCAGCGTTGGTACAGGGTCTATGAATGAAAAACTGTTTTTT. This encodes CSVGTGSMNEKLFF.

DNA of the CDR3: TGTGCCAGCAGTCCCCAGGGCAGGGGAAACTATGGCTACACCTTC. Translated: CASSPQGRGNYGYTF. The chain links TRBV28 to TRBJ1-2, with D perhaps matching TRBD1 (6 bases). The length of the CDR3 is 15 residues. The germline V gene has CDR1 MDHEN and CDR2 SYDVKM. V shed 5 bases and J shed 2 bases, with 15 bases lying between them.

The chain uses TRBV7-9 and TRBJ2-7, with TRBD2 matching over 8 bases. The CDR3 totals 15 residues. V shed 3 bases and J 4 bases; nucleotides not matched to a gene: 8. CDR1 and CDR2 from the germline V gene are SEHNR and FQNEAQ (reference sequence). As DNA, the CDR3 is TGTGCCAGCAGCTTTCCCAGCGGGAGTGCGTACGAGCAGTACTTC. Protein product: CASSFPSGSAYEQYF.

The chain is built from TRBV3-1 (or the pseudogene TRBV3-2) and TRBJ1-5; 7 nucleotides align to TRBD1. This CDR3 has 14 residues. Looked up from germline, CDR1 is LGHDT and CDR2 is YNNKEL (reference sequence). V gave up 1 base and J gave up 5 bases; unmatched junction bases: 2. CDR3: CASSQGQGDQPQHF. The DNA for the CDR3 is TGTGCCAGCAGCCAAGGGCAGGGGGATCAGCCCCAGCATTTT.

This chain joins TRBV7-3 and TRBJ2-1; a weak D match, TRBD2 (5 bases). Deletions cut 5 bases from V and 9 bases from J, with 11 bases between. The CDR3 spans 12 residues. Germline CDR1 is SGHTA and CDR2 is FQGTGA. The CDR3 DNA reads TGTGCCAGCAGCCTGCTTGAGGGTGAGCAGTTCTTC. As protein: CASSLLEGEQFF.

The chain carries TRBV5-1 and TRBJ2-7; 15 nucleotides line up with TRBD2. The germline CDR1 and CDR2 sequences are SGHRS and YFSETQ. V shed 4 bases and J 6 bases; nucleotides not matched to a gene: 2. CDR3 length equals 14 residues. As DNA, the CDR3 is TGCGCCAGCAGCGGACTAGCGGGAGGGGGCGAGCAGTACTTC. As protein: CASSGLAGGGEQYF. The full variable domain, rest sourced from reference TRBV5-1 and TRBJ2-7, is KAGVTQTPRYLIKTRGQQVTLSCSPISGHRSVSWYQQTPGQGLQFLFEYFSETQRNKGNFPGRFSGRQFSNSRSEMNVSTLELGDSALYLCASSGLAGGGEQYFGPGTRLTVT.

The chain carries TRBV5-1 and TRBJ2-7, with 8 bases identical to TRBD1. The ends lost 4 bases at V and 6 bases at J; junction bases unmatched: 9. CDR3 size: 14 residues. Germline V gene data show CDR1 as SGHRS and CDR2 as YFSETQ. The CDR3 DNA reads TGCGCCAGCAGCCCACGGACAGGGAGAGGCGAGCAGTACTTC. Translated: CASSPRTGRGEQYF.

A single count supports this clone. The chain has TRBV7-2 and TRBJ1-1; D not certain. The V end lost 5 bases, the J end lost 5 bases, and 18 bases lay between the germline ends. The CDR3 consists of 15 residues. Germline V CDR1 and CDR2: SGHTA, FQGNSA. Written as DNA, the CDR3 is TGTGCCAGCAGCCCCACGCGGACCCGAGGGACTGAAGCTTTCTTT. Translation gives CASSPTRTRGTEAFF.

The gene calls are TRBV11-2 and TRBJ1-4, with D possibly TRBD1 on 5 matching bases. This CDR3 spans 15 amino acids. The V gene's germline CDR1 is SGHAT and CDR2 FQNNGV. Trimming took off 5 bases at V and 8 bases at J, with 18 bases between the two ends. This CDR3 is CASSLRAWGGEKLFF. The CDR3 DNA is TGTGCCAGCAGCCTACGGGCGTGGGGGGGGGAAAAACTGTTTTTT. The full variable domain, with the rest looked up from reference TRBV11-2 and TRBJ1-4, is EAGVAQSPRYKIIEKRQSVAFWCNPISGHATLYWYQQILGQGPKLLIQFQNNGVVDDSQLPKDRFSAERLKGVDSTLKIQPAKLEDSAVYLCASSLRAWGGEKLFFGSGTQLSVL.

In DNA form, the CDR3 reads TGTGCCAGCAGGGGGACAGGGTTGAGCGGGGAGCTGTTTTTT. It codes for CASRGTGLSGELFF. V is TRBV27 and J is TRBJ2-2, with TRBD1 matching over 9 bases. The ends lost 6 bases at V and 7 bases at J; junction bases unmatched: 6. Germline CDR1 and CDR2: MNHEY and SMNVEV (reference sequence). The CDR3 runs to 14 residues.

This rearrangement joins TRBV18 to TRBJ1-4; maybe TRBD1 (5 bases). V lost 8 bases to trimming and J lost 5 bases, with 15 bases between them. The CDR3 has 14 residues. Germline values: CDR1 KGHSH, CDR2 LQKENI. The CDR3, as DNA: TGTGCCAGCCACGCGGACACCCTCAATGAAAAACTGTTTTTT. Translating gives CASHADTLNEKLFF.

The chain links TRBV24-1 to TRBJ2-2; 9 bases are shared with TRBD2. Germline values: CDR1 KGHDR, CDR2 SFDVKD. V dropped 9 bases and J dropped 2; count of bases not matched to a gene: 6. This CDR3 has 15 amino acids. This CDR3 reads CATRAGGPNTGELFF. The CDR3 coding sequence is TGTGCCACCCGGGCGGGGGGGCCTAACACCGGGGAGCTGTTTTTT.

The rearrangement links TRBV6-6 to TRBJ2-3; D may be TRBD2 (5 bases). CDR3 length: 15 amino acids. The germline V gene encodes CDR1 MNHNY and CDR2 SVGAGI (reference sequence). V lost 5 bases and J 3 bases, leaving 15 bases between the germline ends. This chain's CDR3 is CASSIPGKRTDTQYF. CDR3 DNA: TGTGCCAGCAGTATACCCGGGAAGAGAACAGATACGCAGTATTTT.

This rearrangement joins TRBV28 to TRBJ1-5; TRBD1 agrees at 11 bases. The CDR3 covers 14 residues. With V trimmed by 10 bases and J by 3 bases, 5 bases remained unmatched. Germline CDR1 and CDR2: MDHEN and SYDVKM. The CDR3 sequence is CATWDRGNNQPQHF. For the CDR3, the DNA is TGTGCCACCTGGGACAGGGGGAACAATCAGCCCCAGCATTTT.